This T cell receptor beta chain was sequenced for a study of prognosis after radiotherapy for stage I lung cancer. Study results and limitations: Median unique TCR clones dropped from around 10,000 to 6,500 after stereotactic body radiation therapy.

Genomic DNA was subjected to two-round multiplex PCR for amplification of TCR beta CDR3. First-round PCR employed TRBV- and TRBJ-specific primers for each gene. TCRdb ran MiXCR on the multiplex PCR reads and lists one entry per CDR3 protein. The sample has approximately 28,000 distinct CDR3 sequences; approximately 46% are singletons. A remark on this clonotype: What it recognizes is unknown.

All patients, having had no prior chemotherapy, radiotherapy or other malignancies, were node-negative on CT and PET/CT. Germline V gene data show CDR1 as DFQATT and CDR2 as SNEGSKA (reference sequence). There are 14 residues in the CDR3. Trimming shortened V by 1 base and J by 4 bases, and 14 bases separated the two germline ends. The specimen was PBMCs, collected before or after stereotactic body radiation therapy (not recorded which). The V call is TRBV20-1, the J call TRBJ2-7; possible D gene TRBD2, 6 bases. This TCR was sampled from a donor older than 45 with non-small cell lung cancer. Written as DNA, the CDR3 is TGCAGTGCTAGAGGTCCCGGCGGGGTATACGAGCAGTACTTC. It codes for CSARGPGGVYEQYF.